Below, one TCR beta chain is given with its context. The data originate from a study of blood T cell repertoires in COVID-19. Looking at the study overall: Collection of acute and convalescent COVID-19 samples took place in the United States, Italy and Spain. The cDNA or gDNA used as material had been derived from T cells, B-cell-depleted T cells, or PBMCs.

TCRdb's copy holds only in-frame clones and misses some; the assay was immunoSEQ multiplex PCR. The sample records 65,000 to 85,000 clones, around 90% being singletons. Losses at the gene ends were 0 bases for V and 0 bases for J; bases not matched to a gene: 7. The CDR3 totals 17 residues. The germline V gene has CDR1 SGHRS and CDR2 YFSETQ. Sequenced: peripheral blood. The gene calls are TRBV5-1 and TRBJ2-3; 7 nucleotides agree with TRBD2. This clonotype was sampled from a human donor in a cohort sampled during active COVID-19. CDR3 sequence (DNA): TGCGCCAGCAGCTTGGGCGGAACTAGCGTAAGCACAGATACGCAGTATTTT. It is translated as CASSLGGTSVSTDTQYF.